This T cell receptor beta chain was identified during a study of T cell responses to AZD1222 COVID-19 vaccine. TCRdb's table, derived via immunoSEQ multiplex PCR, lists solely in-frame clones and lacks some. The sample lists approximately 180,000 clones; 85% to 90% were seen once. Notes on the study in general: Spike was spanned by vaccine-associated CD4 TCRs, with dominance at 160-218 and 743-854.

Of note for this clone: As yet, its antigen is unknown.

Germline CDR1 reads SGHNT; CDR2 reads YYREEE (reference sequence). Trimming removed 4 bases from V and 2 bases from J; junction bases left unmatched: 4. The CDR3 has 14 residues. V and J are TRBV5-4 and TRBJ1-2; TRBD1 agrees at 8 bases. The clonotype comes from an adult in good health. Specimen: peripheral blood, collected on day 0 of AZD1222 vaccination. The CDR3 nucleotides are TGTGCCAGCAGCGACAGGGGTTGGAACTATGGCTACACCTTC. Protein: CASSDRGWNYGYTF.